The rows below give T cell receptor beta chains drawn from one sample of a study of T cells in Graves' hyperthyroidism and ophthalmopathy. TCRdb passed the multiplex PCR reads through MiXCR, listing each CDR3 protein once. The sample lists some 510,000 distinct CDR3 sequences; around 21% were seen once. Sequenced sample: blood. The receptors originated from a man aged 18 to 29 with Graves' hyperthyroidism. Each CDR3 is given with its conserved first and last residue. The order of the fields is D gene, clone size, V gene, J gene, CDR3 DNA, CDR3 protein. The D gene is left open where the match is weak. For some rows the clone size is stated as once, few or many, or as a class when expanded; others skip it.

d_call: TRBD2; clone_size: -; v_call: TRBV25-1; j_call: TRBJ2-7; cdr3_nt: TGTGCCAGCAGAGCGGGAGGTGGGAGCCACGAGCAGTACTTC; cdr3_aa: CASRAGGGSHEQYF
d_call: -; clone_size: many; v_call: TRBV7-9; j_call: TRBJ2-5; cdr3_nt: TGTGCCAGCAGCTTGGCTAGCGTAGGGGAGACCCAGTACTTC; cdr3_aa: CASSLASVGETQYF
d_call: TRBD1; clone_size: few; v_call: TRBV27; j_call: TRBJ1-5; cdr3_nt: TGTGCCAGCTGCCCAGGGGGCCATAGCAATCAGCCCCAGCATTTT; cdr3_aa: CASCPGGHSNQPQHF
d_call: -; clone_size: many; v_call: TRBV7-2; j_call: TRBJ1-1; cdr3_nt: TGTGCCAGCAGCTTGCAGGCTGGGTGGACTGAAGCTTTCTTT; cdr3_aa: CASSLQAGWTEAFF
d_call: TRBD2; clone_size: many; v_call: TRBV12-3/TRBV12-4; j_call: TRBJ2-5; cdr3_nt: TGTGCCAGCAGCCCCTGGAGCGGGGGGAGCCGAGAGACCCAGTACTTC; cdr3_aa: CASSPWSGGSRETQYF
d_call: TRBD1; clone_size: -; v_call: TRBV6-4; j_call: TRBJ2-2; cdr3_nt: TGTGCCAGCAGTGCTCGGGGGACAGGGGGCAGCGGGGAGCTGTTTTTT; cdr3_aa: CASSARGTGGSGELFF
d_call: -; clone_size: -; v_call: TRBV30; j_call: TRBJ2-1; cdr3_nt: TGTGCCTGGAGTATTCAAATTGTGCAGTTCTTC; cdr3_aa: CAWSIQIVQFF
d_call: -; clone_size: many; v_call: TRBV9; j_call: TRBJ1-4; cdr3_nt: TGTGCCAGCAGCGTAGAGGCAGGGAGGAGCGAAAAACTGTTTTTT; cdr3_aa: CASSVEAGRSEKLFF
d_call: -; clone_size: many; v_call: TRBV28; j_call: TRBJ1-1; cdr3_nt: TGTGCCAGCAGTCATTGGGTCACGGGGGACACTGAAGCTTTCTTT; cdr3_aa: CASSHWVTGDTEAFF
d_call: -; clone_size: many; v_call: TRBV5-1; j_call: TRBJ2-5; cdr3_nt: TGCGCCAGCACCCTGAACCAAGAGACCCAGTACTTC; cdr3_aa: CASTLNQETQYF
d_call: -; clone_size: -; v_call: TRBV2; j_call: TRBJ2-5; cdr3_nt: TGTGCCAGCACCTCAGCTAGCAGGGAGACCCAGTACTTC; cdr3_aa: CASTSASRETQYF
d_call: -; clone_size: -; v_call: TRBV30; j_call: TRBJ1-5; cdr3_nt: TGTGCCTGGAGCGTTGACAGTAGCAATCAGCCCCAGCATTTT; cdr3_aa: CAWSVDSSNQPQHF
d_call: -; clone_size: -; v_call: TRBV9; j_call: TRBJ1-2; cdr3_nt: TGTGCCAGCAATGACATGACCTCATGGGGCTACACCTTC; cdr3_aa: CASNDMTSWGYTF
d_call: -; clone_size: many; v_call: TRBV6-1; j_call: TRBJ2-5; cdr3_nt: TGTACCAGCAGCCCGACAGGCCAAGGGACCCAGTACTTC; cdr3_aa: CTSSPTGQGTQYF
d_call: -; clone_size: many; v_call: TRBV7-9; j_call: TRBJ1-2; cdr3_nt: TGTGCCAGCAGCAGGTTGGGGACGGAGATCTATGGCTACACCTTC; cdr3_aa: CASSRLGTEIYGYTF
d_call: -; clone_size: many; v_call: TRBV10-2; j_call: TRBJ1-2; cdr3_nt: TGCGCCAGCAGTGAGACCAGACAGGATTTGGGCTACACCTTC; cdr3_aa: CASSETRQDLGYTF
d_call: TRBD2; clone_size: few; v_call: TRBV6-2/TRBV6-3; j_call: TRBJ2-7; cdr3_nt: TGTGCCAGCAGCGATCCGAAAGCGGGAAGCTCCTACGAGCAGTACTTC; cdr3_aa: CASSDPKAGSSYEQYF
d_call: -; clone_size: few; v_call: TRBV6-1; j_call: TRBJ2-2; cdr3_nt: TGTGCCAGCACCCCGGCCCCTCCCAGCGGGGAGCTGTTTTTT; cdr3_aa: CASTPAPPSGELFF
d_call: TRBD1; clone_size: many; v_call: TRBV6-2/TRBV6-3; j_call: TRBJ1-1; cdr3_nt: TGTGCCAGCAGTCTGGGACAGGGGTGGACTGAAGCTTTCTTT; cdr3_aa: CASSLGQGWTEAFF
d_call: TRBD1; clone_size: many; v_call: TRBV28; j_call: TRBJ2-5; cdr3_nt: TGTGCCAGCAGTCCCCTTGGGGGGGGGACAGGGGAGACCCAGTACTTC; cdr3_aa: CASSPLGGGTGETQYF
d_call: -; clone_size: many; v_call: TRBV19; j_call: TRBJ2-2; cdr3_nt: TGTGCCAGTAGTATAGGACTCGGGGAGCTGTTTTTT; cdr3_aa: CASSIGLGELFF
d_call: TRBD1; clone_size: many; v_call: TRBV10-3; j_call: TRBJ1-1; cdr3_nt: TGTGCCATTGGGACAGGGGGTTGGACTGAAGCTTTCTTT; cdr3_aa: CAIGTGGWTEAFF
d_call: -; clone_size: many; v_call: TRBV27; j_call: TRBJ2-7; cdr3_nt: TGTGCCAGCACCTTGGACACAAATCACTACGAGCAGTACTTC; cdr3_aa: CASTLDTNHYEQYF
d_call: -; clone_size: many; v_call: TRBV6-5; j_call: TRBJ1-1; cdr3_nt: TGTGCCAGCAGTTTCTACCCAGGGGCGAGGGACACTGAAGCTTTCTTT; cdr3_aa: CASSFYPGARDTEAFF
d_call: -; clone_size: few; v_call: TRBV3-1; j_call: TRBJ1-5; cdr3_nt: TGTGCCAGCAGCCAAGCCCAGGGTGGCAATCAGCCCCAGCATTTT; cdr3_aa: CASSQAQGGNQPQHF
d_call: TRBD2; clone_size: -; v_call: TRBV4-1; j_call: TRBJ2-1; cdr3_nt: TGCGCCAGCAGCCAAGATGAGCGGGGGCCGAATGAGCAGTTCTTC; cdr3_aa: CASSQDERGPNEQFF
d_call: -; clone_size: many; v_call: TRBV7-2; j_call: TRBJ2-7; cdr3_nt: TGTGCCAGCAGCTTGGACTCCCGGGGTTTGTACGAGCAGTACTTC; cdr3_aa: CASSLDSRGLYEQYF
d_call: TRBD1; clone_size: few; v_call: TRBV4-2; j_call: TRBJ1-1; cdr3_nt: TGTGCCAGCAGCCAGGTATACAGGGGTCTGAACACTGAAGCTTTCTTT; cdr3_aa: CASSQVYRGLNTEAFF
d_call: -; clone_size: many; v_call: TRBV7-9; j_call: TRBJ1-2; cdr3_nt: TGTGCCAGCAGCTTCCCCGGGGACCGCGAGTTCGGCTACACCTTC; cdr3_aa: CASSFPGDREFGYTF
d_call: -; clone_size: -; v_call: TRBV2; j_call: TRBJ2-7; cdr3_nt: TGTGCCAGCAGTCGAAGGGCACAGGGGGGGGATTATGAGTACTTC; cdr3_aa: CASSRRAQGGDYEYF
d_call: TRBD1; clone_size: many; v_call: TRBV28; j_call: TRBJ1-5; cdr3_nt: TGTGCCAGCAGTGGACAGGGACCGGGATACAATCAGCCCCAGCATTTT; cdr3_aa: CASSGQGPGYNQPQHF
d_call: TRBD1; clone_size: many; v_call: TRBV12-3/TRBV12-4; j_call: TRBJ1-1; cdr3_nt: TGTGCCAGCAGTCCACAGACAGGGCAAAACACTGAAGCTTTCTTT; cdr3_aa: CASSPQTGQNTEAFF
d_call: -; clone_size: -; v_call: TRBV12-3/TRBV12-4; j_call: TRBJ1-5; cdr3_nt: TGTGCCAGCAGGGAGGACAGTAGCAATCAGCCCCAGCATTTT; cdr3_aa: CASREDSSNQPQHF
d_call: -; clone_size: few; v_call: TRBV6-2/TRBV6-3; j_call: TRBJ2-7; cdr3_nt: TGTGCCAGCAGGTCAGCGGGTCTTACCTACGAGCAGTACTTC; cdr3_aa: CASRSAGLTYEQYF
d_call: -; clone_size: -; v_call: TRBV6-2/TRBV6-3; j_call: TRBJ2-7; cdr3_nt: TGTGCCAGCAGTTACGGGGAGGGGGCGACCTACGAGCAGTACTTC; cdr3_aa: CASSYGEGATYEQYF